Described below is a single T cell receptor beta chain sequence and its context. The target antigen is unknown. Method: immunoSEQ multiplex PCR; TCRdb's copy keeps in-frame clones and lacks some. The sample contains 150,000 to 200,000 clones, approximately 92% of which appear only once. The sample belongs to a study of T cell responses to AZD1222 COVID-19 vaccine. The CDR3 is 15 residues long. The V segment lost 3 bases and the J segment 3 bases; nucleotides outside the gene matches: 6. Germline loops: CDR1 SGHTA, CDR2 FQGNSA. Study-level findings and limits: Repertoire collection took place solely once the T cell response had peaked.

The clonotype originates from an adult in good health. The sample here was peripheral blood, taken on day 0 of AZD1222 vaccination. The chain links TRBV7-2 to TRBJ2-7; 9 bases are shared with TRBD2. The chain's CDR3 is CASSFASGADYEQYF. DNA for the CDR3: TGTGCCAGCAGCTTTGCTAGCGGGGCTGACTACGAGCAGTACTTC.